These 28 T cell receptor beta chains were all obtained from the same sample, sequenced in a study of T cell changes during pregnancy in multiple sclerosis. The data were produced by immunoSEQ multiplex PCR, yet TCRdb's version contains in-frame clones alone and is incomplete. The sample lists around 68,000 clones; around 91% were seen once. This material consisted of peripheral blood, taken after pregnancy. Receptor source: a female donor in good health, enrolled as a control in a pregnancy study.

The genes are TRBV19 and TRBJ2-1, with 7 positions matching TRBD2. The CDR3 consists of 15 residues. Trimming removed 5 bases from V and 4 bases from J; junction bases left unmatched: 8. CDR1 is LNHDA, CDR2 SQIVND, per germline (reference sequence). Here the CDR3 reads CASSDSGGPYNEQFF. The CDR3 DNA is TGTGCCAGTAGTGATTCGGGGGGACCGTACAATGAGCAGTTCTTC.

V gene TRBV27 combines with J gene TRBJ1-3; possibly TRBD1 for D (5 bases). V was shortened by 3 bases and J by 4 bases, with 10 bases between the two germline ends. This CDR3 spans 14 amino acids. Germline V gene sequence: CDR1 MNHEY, CDR2 SMNVEV (reference sequence). The CDR3 reads CASSLKGSGNTIYF. In DNA, the CDR3 is TGTGCCAGCAGTTTGAAGGGGTCCGGAAACACCATATATTTT.

V is TRBV4-3 and J is TRBJ1-4; no clear D. Germline-derived CDR1 and CDR2 are LGHNA and YSLEER. V was cut by 0 bases and J by 7 bases, with 15 bases left in between. This CDR3 is built from 16 residues. The CDR3 loop is CASSQDRTGTPEKLFF. The CDR3 bases are TGCGCCAGCAGCCAAGATCGAACGGGAACACCTGAAAAACTGTTTTTT.

The rearrangement uses TRBV5-1 and TRBJ2-3; D possibly corresponds to TRBD2 (5 bases). The V end lost 4 bases, the J end lost 1 base, and 19 bases lay between the germline ends. The CDR3 runs to 17 residues. CDR1 is SGHRS and CDR2 is YFSETQ in the germline V gene. The CDR3, as DNA: TGCGCCAGCAGCCCCCCGGACTCGCTCTCCGGCACAGATACGCAGTATTTT. Its translation is CASSPPDSLSGTDTQYF.

V is TRBV5-1 and J is TRBJ1-1; possible D gene TRBD1, 6 bases. This CDR3 spans 14 amino acids. From germline, CDR1 is SGHRS and CDR2 YFSETQ. The V end lost 2 bases, the J end lost 2 bases, and 10 bases lay between the germline ends. CDR3 sequence reads: CASSLQGPNTEAFF. CDR3 nucleotide sequence: TGCGCCAGCAGCTTACAGGGCCCTAACACTGAAGCTTTCTTT.

The CDR3 nucleotides are TGCGCCAGCAGCTTGTGGGTGGGACAGCAAGAGACCCAGTACTTC. It is translated as CASSLWVGQQETQYF. V is TRBV5-1 and J is TRBJ2-5; 7 bases are a match to TRBD1. With 1 base clipped from V and 2 bases from J, the junction kept 5 bases outside the gene matches. Germline CDR1 and CDR2: SGHRS and YFSETQ. This CDR3 region has 15 residues.

J is TRBJ2-7 and V is TRBV7-2, with D maybe TRBD2 (6 bases). Germline V lookup: CDR1 SGHTA, CDR2 FQGNSA. Trimming removed 2 bases from V and 0 bases from J, with 14 bases in between. CDR3 length equals 16 residues. CDR3 sequence (DNA): TGTGCCAGCAGCTTATTTGGCGGGGCAAGCTCCTACGAGCAGTACTTC. It codes for CASSLFGGASSYEQYF.

The chain is built from TRBV19 and TRBJ2-3, with 7 nucleotides matching TRBD1. The CDR3 has 16 residues. V trimming: 4 bases; J trimming: 7 bases; junction bases outside the gene matches: 14. Germline V gene data show CDR1 as LNHDA and CDR2 as SQIVND (reference sequence). CDR3 sequence: CASSNSGQEIIYTQYF. The CDR3 region has the DNA TGTGCCAGTAGTAATTCCGGACAGGAGATCATTTATACGCAGTATTTT. Complete variable domain (other parts from reference TRBV19 and TRBJ2-3): DGGITQSPKYLFRKEGQNVTLSCEQNLNHDAMYWYRQDPGQGLRLIYYSQIVNDFQKGDIAEGYSVSREKKESFPLTVTSAQKNPTAFYLCASSNSGQEIIYTQYFGPGTRLTVL.

This clone is deemed medium-sized (0.01 to 0.1%). This rearrangement joins TRBV9 to TRBJ1-4, with 7 bases lining up with TRBD1. J gave up 0 bases and V 3 bases, and 8 bases lay outside the gene matches. The germline V gene encodes CDR1 SGDLS and CDR2 YYNGEE. CDR3 size: 17 residues. CDR3 nucleotides: TGTGCCAGCAGCGAGGGGTCGGGGACAGCAACTAATGAAAAACTGTTTTTT. Amino acid sequence: CASSEGSGTATNEKLFF.

V gene TRBV30 combines with J gene TRBJ1-2, with TRBD1 matching over 11 bases. V shed 3 bases, J shed 4 bases, and the junction held 4 bases outside the gene matches. CDR1 is GTSNPN, CDR2 SVGIG, per germline (reference sequence). There are 14 residues in the CDR3. Here the CDR3 reads CAWREDRGLYGYTF. The CDR3 nucleotides read TGTGCCTGGAGGGAGGACAGGGGGCTCTATGGCTACACCTTC.

This clone was seen a handful of times. The chain has TRBV18 and TRBJ1-1; the D gene is possibly TRBD1 (6 bases). The CDR3 has 14 amino acids. Per the germline V gene, CDR1 is KGHSH and CDR2 is LQKENI. V lost 1 base and J 4 bases, leaving 10 bases between the germline ends. The CDR3 bases are TGTGCCAGCTCACCACGAACAGGGACCACTGAAGCTTTCTTT. It codes for CASSPRTGTTEAFF.

The V gene is TRBV21-1, the J gene TRBJ2-1; TRBD2 was called by the table and not checked on the DNA. TRBV21-1 is flagged as a pseudogene. The CDR3 extends over 16 amino acids. The CDR3 coding sequence is TGTGCCAGCAGCAAAGTCGAGACTAGCGACAATGTCGCGCAGTTCTTC. This gives the protein CASSKVETSDNVAQFF.

The V call is TRBV5-1, the J call TRBJ2-3, with D maybe TRBD1 (6 bases). This CDR3 is built from 16 residues. V lost 2 bases and J lost 4, with 17 bases in between. Germline CDR1 is SGHRS and CDR2 is YFSETQ. CDR3 protein: CASSFVQGSEADTQYF. As DNA, the CDR3 is TGCGCCAGCAGCTTTGTACAGGGTTCAGAGGCAGATACGCAGTATTTT.

V and J are TRBV12-5 and TRBJ1-4; 8 nucleotides match TRBD1. The CDR3 totals 13 residues. The V and J ends lost 6 bases and 6 bases, in that order; junction bases with no gene match: 3. Looked up from germline, CDR1 is LGHNT and CDR2 is FRNRAP. The CDR3 nucleotides read TGTGCTAGTGGCTTACAGGGGGATGAAAAACTGTTTTTT. Protein product: CASGLQGDEKLFF.

The CDR3 nucleotides are TGTGCCAGCAGCCCCTCGGGGGGTACTGAAGCTTTCTTT. Translated, it gives CASSPSGGTEAFF. The chain has TRBV5-6 and TRBJ1-1, with D perhaps matching TRBD1 (5 bases). Trimming took off 4 bases at V and 5 bases at J, with 12 bases between the two ends. Germline assignment: CDR1 SGHDT and CDR2 YYEEEE. The CDR3 runs 13 residues. The full variable domain, with the rest looked up from reference TRBV5-6 and TRBJ1-1, is DAGVTQSPTHLIKTRGQQVTLRCSPKSGHDTVSWYQQALGQGPQFIFQYYEEEERQRGNFPDRFSGHQFPNYSSELNVNALLLGDSALYLCASSPSGGTEAFFGQGTRLTVV.

This clone was counted a single time. The chain links TRBV7-7 to TRBJ2-2; 8 nucleotides line up with TRBD1. This CDR3 comprises 15 residues. The V and J ends lost 6 bases and 1 base, in that order; junction bases with no gene match: 4. Germline CDR1 reads SSHAT; CDR2 reads FNYEAQ (reference sequence). The CDR3 region has the DNA TGTGCCAGCAGTTTCGGGACAGGGAACACCGGGGAGCTGTTTTTT. Its translation is CASSFGTGNTGELFF.

This clone has just one count. This chain uses TRBV30 with TRBJ1-5; 8 bases align to TRBD1. CDR1 and CDR2 from the germline V gene are GTSNPN and SVGIG (reference sequence). The CDR3 totals 13 residues. Germline trimming cut 6 bases from V and 5 bases from J; bases unmatched to any gene: 6. CDR3 protein: CACGQGRDQPQHF. CDR3 nucleotides: TGTGCCTGCGGACAGGGAAGGGATCAGCCCCAGCATTTT.

The CDR3 sequence is CASSFLWGGRNQPQHF. CDR3 coding DNA: TGTGCCAGCAGTTTTCTTTGGGGAGGGCGAAATCAGCCCCAGCATTTT. J is TRBJ1-5 and V is TRBV27; no firm D call. Between the trimmed V and J ends, which lost 3 bases and 4 bases, there was a span of 16 bases. The germline CDR1 and CDR2 sequences are MNHEY and SMNVEV (reference sequence). The CDR3 is 16 amino acids.

The V gene is TRBV10-3, the J gene TRBJ1-1, with D perhaps TRBD1 (6 bases). This CDR3 is built from 15 residues. Germline V lookup: CDR1 ENHRY, CDR2 SYGVKD. The ends were cut back, 11 bases at V and 2 bases at J, with 21 bases in the middle. The DNA for the CDR3 is TGTGCCGCCGGAAAGGACAGAGGACAAAACACTGAAGCTTTCTTT. Its protein is CAAGKDRGQNTEAFF.

This chain links TRBV19 with TRBJ1-5; D gene ambiguous. Germline V lookup: CDR1 LNHDA, CDR2 SQIVND (reference sequence). CDR3 length equals 14 residues. Trimming took 9 bases from V and 7 from J, leaving 19 bases between them. The CDR3 reads CASRLTLPNQPQHF. CDR3 DNA sequence: TGTGCCAGCCGTTTGACTCTTCCTAACCAGCCCCAGCATTTT.

The chain carries TRBV29-1 and TRBJ2-2, with D hard to call. The CDR3 extends over 13 amino acids. Germline values: CDR1 SQVTM, CDR2 ANQGSEA. The V and J ends lost 1 base and 2 bases respectively, with 5 bases between them. The CDR3 bases are TGCAGCGTTGAAGCCCCAAACACCGGGGAGCTGTTTTTT. As protein: CSVEAPNTGELFF.

The V call is TRBV29-1, the J call TRBJ2-7; weak D call: TRBD1 (6 bases). The length of the CDR3 is 13 residues. The V gene's germline CDR1 is SQVTM and CDR2 ANQGSEA. V lost 5 bases, J lost 4 bases, and 15 bases lay in between. CDR3 bases: TGCAGCGTTAACACCGGGACAAGATACGAGCAGTACTTC. Its translation: CSVNTGTRYEQYF.

V gene TRBV5-5 combines with J gene TRBJ1-2; the match to TRBD1 covers 7 bases. V was clipped by 4 bases and J by 8 bases; unmatched bases: 5. The CDR3 consists of 12 residues. CDR1 and CDR2 from the germline V gene are SGHKS and YYEKEE (reference sequence). CDR3 protein: CASSPGTVGYTF. The CDR3 DNA sequence: TGTGCCAGCAGCCCCGGGACAGTCGGCTACACCTTC.

The chain is built from TRBV13 and TRBJ2-6, with 8 bases fitting TRBD1. This CDR3 has 18 residues. Looked up from germline, CDR1 is PRHDT and CDR2 is FYEKMQ (reference sequence). V lost 5 bases to trimming and J lost 2 bases; unmatched junction nucleotides: 11. The CDR3 DNA reads TGTGCCAGCAGCGACCGGACAGGGCGTTCACCTGGGGCCAACGTCCTGACTTTC. Its translation: CASSDRTGRSPGANVLTF.

V usage is TRBV6-4 and J usage is TRBJ2-2; 9 bases map to TRBD2. Germline V lookup: CDR1 MRHNA, CDR2 SNTAGT. This CDR3 is 15 amino acids long. J gave up 1 base and V 4 bases, and 1 base lay outside the gene matches. The CDR3 DNA reads TGTGCCAGCAGTGTTAGCGGGGGGAACACCGGGGAGCTGTTTTTT. It yields the protein CASSVSGGNTGELFF.

This clone was found once. The gene calls are TRBV6-5 and TRBJ1-1; TRBD1 is a possible D gene (6 bases). The V gene lost 0 bases and the J gene lost 0 bases, with 8 bases spanning the gap. Germline V gene lookup returns CDR1 MNHEY and CDR2 SVGAGI. The CDR3 contains 15 residues. The CDR3 DNA sequence: TGTGCCAGCAGTTACTCAAACAGGGTGAACACTGAAGCTTTCTTT. It yields the protein CASSYSNRVNTEAFF.

The chain links TRBV4-3 to TRBJ1-1; 7 bases agree with TRBD1. J gave up 1 base and V 5 bases, and 10 bases lay outside the gene matches. CDR1 LGHNA and CDR2 YSLEER come from the germline V gene. The CDR3 spans 16 residues. The CDR3 reads CASSSGTAQRNTEAFF. The CDR3 bases are TGCGCCAGCAGCTCAGGGACAGCGCAGCGGAACACTGAAGCTTTCTTT.

The CDR3 DNA sequence: TGTGCCAGCAGTTTAGAATCGTCGCCCTGGGGACTCTCGTACACCGGGGAGCTGTTTTTT. Translating it yields CASSLESSPWGLSYTGELFF. The genes are TRBV27 and TRBJ2-2; perhaps TRBD2 as D (6 bases). Germline V gene lookup returns CDR1 MNHEY and CDR2 SMNVEV (reference sequence). The CDR3 has 20 amino acids. V lost 2 bases and J lost 3, with 25 bases in between.